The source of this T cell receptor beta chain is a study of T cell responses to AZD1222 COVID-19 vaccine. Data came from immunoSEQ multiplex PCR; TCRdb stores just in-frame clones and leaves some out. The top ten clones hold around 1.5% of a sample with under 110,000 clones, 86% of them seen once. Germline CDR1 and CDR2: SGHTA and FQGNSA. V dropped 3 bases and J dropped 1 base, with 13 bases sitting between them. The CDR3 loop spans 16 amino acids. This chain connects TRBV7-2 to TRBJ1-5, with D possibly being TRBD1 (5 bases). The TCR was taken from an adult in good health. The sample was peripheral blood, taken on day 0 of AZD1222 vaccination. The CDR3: CASSLRGPASNQPQHF. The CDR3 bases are TGTGCCAGCAGCTTGAGGGGCCCGGCCAGCAATCAGCCCCAGCATTTT.